Sequencing of this TCR beta chain was carried out in a study of regulatory T cells in long-lasting Graves disease. Study context: Patients with new Graves' disease had used antithyroid drugs below 3 months.

This CDR3 has 15 residues. The V gene end was trimmed by 3 bases and the J gene end by 0 bases; junction bases not matched to a gene: 5. The V gene's germline CDR1 is DFQATT and CDR2 SNEGSKA (reference sequence). Arm-PCR of CDR3 regions and iRepertoire HTBI primers were used to build TCR beta libraries. One entry per CDR3 protein, called by TCRdb with MiXCR from the multiplex PCR reads. In the table there are about 540,000 distinct CDR3 sequences, 13% of which are singletons. A remark on this clonotype: The antigen remains unidentified.

Study-level findings and limits: When disease was persistent, TRBV28, TRBJ1-2 and TRBJ2-5 were the favored segments.

Time point indicated: newly diagnosed GD, antithyroid drugs for less than 3 months. PBMC RNA served as the TCR library source. This sample was also put to use in a study of T cells in Graves' hyperthyroidism and ophthalmopathy. That study reports: First-round RT-PCR with HTBI primers amplified the TCR CDR3 region.

The V gene is TRBV20-1, the J gene TRBJ1-1, with 9 nucleotides matching TRBD1. The sequenced sample was peripheral blood mononuclear cells (PBMCs), obtained at new diagnosis, from a patient treated with antithyroid drugs. This TCR was sampled from a man younger than 45 with Graves disease. The CDR3 DNA sequence: TGCAGTGCTAGCGGGACAGGGAGGGTGAACACTGAAGCTTTCTTT. Protein product: CSASGTGRVNTEAFF.